This T cell receptor (beta chain) was profiled in a study of long-term antiretroviral therapy in people with HIV. Overall study results and limits: Diversity rose after ART but stayed below transplant donor controls.

Notes on this clone: The antigen remains unidentified.

A v3.0 immunoSEQ assay was performed at survey level. Assay used: immunoSEQ multiplex PCR; TCRdb lists only in-frame clones, some missing. The sample has roughly 19,000 clones, roughly 80% seen once. Germline loops: CDR1 MNHEY, CDR2 SVGAGI. V lost 6 bases and J lost 4, with 16 bases in between. The CDR3 has 15 amino acids. Donors needed at least one pre-ART PBMC sample plus at least two post-ART samples. The source of this sequence is a woman younger than 30 with HIV. The material was unsorted PBMCs, obtained 0.6 years after starting antiretroviral therapy. This chain links TRBV6-5 with TRBJ1-3; no reliable D call. In DNA, the CDR3 is TGTGCCAGCAGGATCAGCGCCGGGCGAGGAAACACCATATATTTT. It yields the protein CASRISAGRGNTIYF.